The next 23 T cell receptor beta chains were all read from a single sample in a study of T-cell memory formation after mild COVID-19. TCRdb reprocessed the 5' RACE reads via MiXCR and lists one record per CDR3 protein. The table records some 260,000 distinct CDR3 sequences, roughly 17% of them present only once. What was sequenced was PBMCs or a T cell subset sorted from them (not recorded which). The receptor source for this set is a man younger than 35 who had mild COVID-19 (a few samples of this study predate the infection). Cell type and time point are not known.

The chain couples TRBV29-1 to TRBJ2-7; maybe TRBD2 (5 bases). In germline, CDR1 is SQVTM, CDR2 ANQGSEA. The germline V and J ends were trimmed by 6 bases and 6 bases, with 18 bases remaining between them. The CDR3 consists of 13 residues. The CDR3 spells CSVAGPARGEQYF. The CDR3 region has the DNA TGCAGCGTCGCCGGACCCGCCCGGGGCGAGCAGTACTTC.

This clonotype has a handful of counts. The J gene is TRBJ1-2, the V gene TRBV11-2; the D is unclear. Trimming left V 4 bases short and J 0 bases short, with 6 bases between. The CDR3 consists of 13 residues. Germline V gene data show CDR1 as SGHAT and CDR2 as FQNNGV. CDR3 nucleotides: TGTGCCAGCAGCTCTGGGACTAACTATGGCTACACCTTC. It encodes CASSSGTNYGYTF.

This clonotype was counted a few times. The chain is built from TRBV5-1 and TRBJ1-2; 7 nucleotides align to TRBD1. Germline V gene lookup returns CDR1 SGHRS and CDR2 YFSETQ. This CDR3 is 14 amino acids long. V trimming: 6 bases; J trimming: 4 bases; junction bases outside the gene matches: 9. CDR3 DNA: TGCGCCAGCAACGAAGGGGGCGCGGTCTATGGCTACACCTTC. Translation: CASNEGGAVYGYTF.

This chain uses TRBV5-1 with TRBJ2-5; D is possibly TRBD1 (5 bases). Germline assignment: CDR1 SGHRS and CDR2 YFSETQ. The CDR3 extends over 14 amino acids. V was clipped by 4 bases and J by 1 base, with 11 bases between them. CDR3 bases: TGCGCCAGCAGCCGGATAGACAGCCAAGAGACCCAGTACTTC. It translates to CASSRIDSQETQYF.

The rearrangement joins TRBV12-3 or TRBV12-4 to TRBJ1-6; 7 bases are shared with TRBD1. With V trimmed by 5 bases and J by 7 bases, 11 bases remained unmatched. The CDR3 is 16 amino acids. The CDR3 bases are TGTGCCAGCAGTAATACAGGGGCAGGGGTCAATTCACCCCTCCACTTT. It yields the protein CASSNTGAGVNSPLHF.

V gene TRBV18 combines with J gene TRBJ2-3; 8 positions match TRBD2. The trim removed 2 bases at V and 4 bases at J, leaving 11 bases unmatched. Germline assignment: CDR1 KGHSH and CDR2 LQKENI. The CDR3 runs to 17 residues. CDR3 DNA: TGTGCCAGCTCACCAAGGATCCAGCGGGGGAACCCAGATACGCAGTATTTT. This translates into CASSPRIQRGNPDTQYF. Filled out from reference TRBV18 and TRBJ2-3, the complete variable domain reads NAGVMQNPRHLVRRRGQEARLRCSPMKGHSHVYWYRQLPEEGLKFMVYLQKENIIDESGMPKERFSAEFPKEGPSILRIQQVVRGDSAAYFCASSPRIQRGNPDTQYFGPGTRLTVL.

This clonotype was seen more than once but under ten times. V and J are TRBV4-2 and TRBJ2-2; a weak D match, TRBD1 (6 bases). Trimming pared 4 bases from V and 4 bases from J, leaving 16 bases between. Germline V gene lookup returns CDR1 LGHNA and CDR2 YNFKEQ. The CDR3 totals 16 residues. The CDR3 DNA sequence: TGTGCCAGCAGCCCCCAAAGCGAGGGGGTCACCGGGGAGCTGTTTTTT. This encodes CASSPQSEGVTGELFF.

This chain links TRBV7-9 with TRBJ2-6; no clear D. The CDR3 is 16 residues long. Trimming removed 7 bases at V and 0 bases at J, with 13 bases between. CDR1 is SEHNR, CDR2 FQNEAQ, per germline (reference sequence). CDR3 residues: CASTSLANSGANVLTF. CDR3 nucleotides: TGTGCCAGCACCTCCCTGGCCAACTCTGGGGCCAACGTCCTGACTTTC.

The CDR3 nucleotides read TGTGCCAGCAGCTTCGGACAGATGAACACTGAAGCTTTCTTT. Its translation: CASSFGQMNTEAFF. The rearrangement joins TRBV7-2 to TRBJ1-1; perhaps TRBD1 as D (6 bases). The CDR3 contains 14 residues. V shed 3 bases and J shed 0 bases, with 8 bases lying between them. CDR1 and CDR2 from the germline V gene are SGHTA and FQGNSA. The full variable domain, its missing parts supplied by reference TRBV7-2 and TRBJ1-1, is GAGVSQSPSNKVTEKGKDVELRCDPISGHTALYWYRQSLGQGLEFLIYFQGNSAPDKSGLPSDRFSAERTGGSVSTLTIQRTQQEDSAVYLCASSFGQMNTEAFFGQGTRLTVV.

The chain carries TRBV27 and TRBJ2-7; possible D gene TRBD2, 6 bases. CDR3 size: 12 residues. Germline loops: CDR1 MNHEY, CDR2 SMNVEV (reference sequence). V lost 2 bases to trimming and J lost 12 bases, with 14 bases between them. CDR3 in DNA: TGTGCCAGCAGTTTACCCGGGGGTCATATGTACTTC. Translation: CASSLPGGHMYF.

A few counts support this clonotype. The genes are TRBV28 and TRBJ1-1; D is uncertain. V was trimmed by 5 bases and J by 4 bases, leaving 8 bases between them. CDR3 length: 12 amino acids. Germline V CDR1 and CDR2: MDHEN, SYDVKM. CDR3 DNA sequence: TGTGCCAGCAGTGGAACCCTCACTGAAGCTTTCTTT. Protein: CASSGTLTEAFF.

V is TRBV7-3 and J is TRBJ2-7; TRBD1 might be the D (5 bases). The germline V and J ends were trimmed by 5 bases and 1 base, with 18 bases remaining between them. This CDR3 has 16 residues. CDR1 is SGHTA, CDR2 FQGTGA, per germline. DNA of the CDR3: TGTGCCAGCAGCCCGCTTCAGGGTCTTAGGTCCTACGAGCAGTACTTC. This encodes CASSPLQGLRSYEQYF. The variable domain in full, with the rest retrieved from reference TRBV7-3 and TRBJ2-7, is GAGVSQTPSNKVTEKGKYVELRCDPISGHTALYWYRQSLGQGPEFLIYFQGTGAADDSGLPNDRFFAVRPEGSVSTLKIQRTERGDSAVYLCASSPLQGLRSYEQYFGPGTRLTVT.

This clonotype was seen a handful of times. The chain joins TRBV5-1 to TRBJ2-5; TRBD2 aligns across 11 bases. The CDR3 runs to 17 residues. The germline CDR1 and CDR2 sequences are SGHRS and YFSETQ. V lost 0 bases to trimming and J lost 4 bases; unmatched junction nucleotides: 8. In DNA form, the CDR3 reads TGCGCCAGCAGCTTGGGACGTTCCGGGACTAGCGGAGAGACCCAGTACTTC. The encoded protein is CASSLGRSGTSGETQYF.

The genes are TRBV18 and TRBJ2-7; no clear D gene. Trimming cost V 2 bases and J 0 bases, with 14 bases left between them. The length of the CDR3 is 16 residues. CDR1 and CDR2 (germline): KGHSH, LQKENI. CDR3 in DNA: TGTGCCAGCTCACCATCCGCAGACCAATCCTCCTACGAGCAGTACTTC. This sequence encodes CASSPSADQSSYEQYF.

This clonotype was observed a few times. This CDR3 is CATSDNREGEQYV. CDR3 in DNA: TGTGCCACCAGTGATAACAGGGAGGGCGAGCAGTACGTC. This chain joins TRBV24-1 and TRBJ2-7, with D possibly TRBD2 on 7 matching bases. V was shortened by 3 bases and J by 6 bases, with 11 bases between the two germline ends. In germline, CDR1 is KGHDR, CDR2 SFDVKD. The CDR3 is 13 amino acids.

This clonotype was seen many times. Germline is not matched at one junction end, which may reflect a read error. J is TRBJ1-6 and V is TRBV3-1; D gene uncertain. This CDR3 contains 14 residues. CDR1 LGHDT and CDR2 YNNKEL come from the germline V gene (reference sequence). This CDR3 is CASSLTSSNSPLHF. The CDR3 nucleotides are TGTGCCAGCAGCCTTACATCCTCTAATTCACCCCTCCACTTT.

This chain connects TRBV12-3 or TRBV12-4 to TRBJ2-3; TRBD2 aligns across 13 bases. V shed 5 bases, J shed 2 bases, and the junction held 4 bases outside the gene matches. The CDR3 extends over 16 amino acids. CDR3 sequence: CASSRLAGGHTDTQYF. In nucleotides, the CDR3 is TGTGCCAGCAGTAGACTAGCGGGGGGCCACACAGATACGCAGTATTTT.

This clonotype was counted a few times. The CDR3: CASSPIAGNTIYF. The CDR3, as DNA: TGTGCCAGCAGCCCCATAGCTGGAAACACCATATATTTT. The chain joins TRBV11-2 to TRBJ1-3; D uncertain. The germline V gene has CDR1 SGHAT and CDR2 FQNNGV. V lost 5 bases and J lost 2, with 7 bases in between. This CDR3 is 13 amino acids long.

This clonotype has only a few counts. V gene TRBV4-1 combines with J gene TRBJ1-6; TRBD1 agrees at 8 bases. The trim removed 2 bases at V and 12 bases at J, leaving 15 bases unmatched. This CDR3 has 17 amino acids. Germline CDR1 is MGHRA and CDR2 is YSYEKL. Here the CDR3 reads CASSQLTRDRPPRPLHF. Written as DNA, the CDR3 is TGCGCCAGCAGCCAATTAACCCGGGACAGGCCGCCTAGACCCCTCCACTTT.

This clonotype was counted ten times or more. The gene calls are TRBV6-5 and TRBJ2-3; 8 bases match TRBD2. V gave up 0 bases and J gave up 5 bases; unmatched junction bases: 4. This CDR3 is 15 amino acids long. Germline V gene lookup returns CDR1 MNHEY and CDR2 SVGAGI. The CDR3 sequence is CASSYSSGVGDTQYF. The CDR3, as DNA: TGTGCCAGCAGTTACTCTAGCGGGGTGGGAGATACGCAGTATTTT.

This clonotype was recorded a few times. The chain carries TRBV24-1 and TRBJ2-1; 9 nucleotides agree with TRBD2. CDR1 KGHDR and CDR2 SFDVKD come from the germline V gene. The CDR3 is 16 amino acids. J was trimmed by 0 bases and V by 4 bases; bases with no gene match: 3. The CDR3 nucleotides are TGTGCCACCAGTGACAATAGCGGGAGCTCCTACAATGAGCAGTTCTTC. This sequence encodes CATSDNSGSSYNEQFF.

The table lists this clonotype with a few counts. The DNA of the CDR3 is TGTGCCAGCAGGAGCCGACAGCCGGGCCCCATTCAGTACTTC. This codes for CASRSRQPGPIQYF. V usage is TRBV6-6 and J usage is TRBJ2-4, with D tentatively TRBD1 (5 bases). Germline CDR1 reads MNHNY; CDR2 reads SVGAGI (reference sequence). This CDR3 spans 14 amino acids. V was cut by 6 bases and J by 9 bases, with 18 bases left in between.

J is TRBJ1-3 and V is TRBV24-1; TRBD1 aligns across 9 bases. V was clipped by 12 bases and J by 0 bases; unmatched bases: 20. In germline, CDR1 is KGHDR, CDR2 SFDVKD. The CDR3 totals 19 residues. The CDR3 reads CAVMPAGTGKSGSGNTIYF. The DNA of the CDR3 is TGTGCCGTCATGCCGGCCGGGACAGGGAAATCCGGCTCTGGAAACACCATATATTTT.